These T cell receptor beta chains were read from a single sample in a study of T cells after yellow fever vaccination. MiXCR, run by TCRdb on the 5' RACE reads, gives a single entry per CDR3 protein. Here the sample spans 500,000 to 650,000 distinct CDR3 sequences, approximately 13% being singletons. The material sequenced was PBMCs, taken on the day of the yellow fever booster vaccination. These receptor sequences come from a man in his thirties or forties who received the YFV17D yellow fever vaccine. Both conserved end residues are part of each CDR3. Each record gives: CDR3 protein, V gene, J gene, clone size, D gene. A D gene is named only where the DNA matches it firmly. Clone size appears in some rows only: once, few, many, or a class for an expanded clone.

CDR3: CSARDQVGGVTGELFF
V: TRBV20-1
J: TRBJ2-2
size: NA
D: NA

CDR3: CASSLREGQGFF
V: TRBV5-5
J: TRBJ2-1
size: many
D: TRBD1

CDR3: CASSQGRGGNYEQFF
V: TRBV4-3
J: TRBJ2-1
size: NA
D: NA

CDR3: CASSYRDRANEQFF
V: TRBV12-3/TRBV12-4
J: TRBJ2-1
size: many
D: TRBD1

CDR3: CASSLLWSGRFTNNEQFF
V: TRBV28
J: TRBJ2-1
size: few
D: NA

CDR3: CASSPGLADKRGTDTQYF
V: TRBV5-1
J: TRBJ2-3
size: few
D: TRBD2

CDR3: CASSFELTDTQYF
V: TRBV7-6
J: TRBJ2-3
size: few
D: NA

CDR3: CSARLGMTEAFF
V: TRBV20-1
J: TRBJ1-1
size: NA
D: NA

CDR3: CASRLGNNEQFF
V: TRBV11-2
J: TRBJ2-1
size: NA
D: NA

CDR3: CASSMRNFNPSYNEQFF
V: TRBV19
J: TRBJ2-1
size: NA
D: NA

CDR3: CASSLNPVGTEAFF
V: TRBV27
J: TRBJ1-1
size: few
D: NA

CDR3: CSASGTYTNEQFF
V: TRBV20-1
J: TRBJ2-1
size: NA
D: NA

CDR3: CAISEPDGEQYF
V: TRBV10-3
J: TRBJ2-7
size: NA
D: NA

CDR3: CASSPSGKRETQYF
V: TRBV23-1
J: TRBJ2-5
size: NA
D: NA

CDR3: CSVRRLALSYNEQFF
V: TRBV20-1
J: TRBJ2-1
size: NA
D: TRBD2

CDR3: CSARDLGGRTTDTQYF
V: TRBV20-1
J: TRBJ2-3
size: NA
D: TRBD2

CDR3: CASSSSSAYNEQFF
V: TRBV5-4
J: TRBJ2-1
size: NA
D: NA

CDR3: CASSADSYSNQPQHF
V: TRBV10-2
J: TRBJ1-5
size: few
D: NA

CDR3: CSARVGQAPSPLHF
V: TRBV20-1
J: TRBJ1-6
size: many
D: NA

CDR3: CASSYSAESFYEQYF
V: TRBV6-5
J: TRBJ2-7
size: few
D: NA

CDR3: CSANSGLQETQYF
V: TRBV20-1
J: TRBJ2-5
size: NA
D: NA

CDR3: CASSWTQNEQFF
V: TRBV7-2
J: TRBJ2-1
size: NA
D: NA

CDR3: CSANIQTAARTDTQYF
V: TRBV20-1
J: TRBJ2-3
size: many
D: NA

CDR3: CASSLVQSYEQYF
V: TRBV7-2
J: TRBJ2-7
size: few
D: NA

CDR3: CASSHGLAGEAKNIQYF
V: TRBV6-5
J: TRBJ2-4
size: NA
D: TRBD2

CDR3: CRAAGRGKGELFF
V: TRBV20-1
J: TRBJ2-2
size: few
D: NA

CDR3: CASSLVGRSYTF
V: TRBV11-2
J: TRBJ1-2
size: few
D: NA

CDR3: CASSNQGLYTGELFF
V: TRBV5-6
J: TRBJ2-2
size: few
D: NA

CDR3: CCARDLAGRMVDTQYF
V: TRBV20-1
J: TRBJ2-3
size: NA
D: TRBD2

CDR3: CATSRDERNEQFF
V: TRBV15
J: TRBJ2-1
size: few
D: NA

CDR3: CASSQVWSGRVRSCNEQFF
V: TRBV3-1
J: TRBJ2-1
size: NA
D: TRBD2

CDR3: CSARVGVEAKNIQYF
V: TRBV20-1
J: TRBJ2-4
size: many
D: NA

CDR3: CASGLAGEPSETQYF
V: TRBV28
J: TRBJ2-5
size: few
D: TRBD2

CDR3: CASSLATSGSGDTQYF
V: TRBV5-4
J: TRBJ2-3
size: NA
D: TRBD2

CDR3: CATSRDLTPYGYTF
V: TRBV15
J: TRBJ1-2
size: NA
D: NA

CDR3: CASSFRPVGTDTQYF
V: TRBV5-1
J: TRBJ2-3
size: NA
D: NA

CDR3: CASSLFFLGPTEAFF
V: TRBV7-2
J: TRBJ1-1
size: few
D: NA

CDR3: CASSQSGVDTARGGTIYF
V: TRBV23-1
J: TRBJ1-3
size: NA
D: NA

CDR3: CASSQTGGLGNTIYF
V: TRBV7-2
J: TRBJ1-3
size: NA
D: TRBD1

CDR3: CASRLAGDPEQYF
V: TRBV25-1
J: TRBJ2-7
size: few
D: TRBD2

CDR3: CSASAGTPDQPQHF
V: TRBV20-1
J: TRBJ1-5
size: once
D: NA

CDR3: CASSRQLTSGSTDTQYF
V: TRBV5-4
J: TRBJ2-3
size: few
D: TRBD2

CDR3: CSARATGTTNTGELFF
V: TRBV20-1
J: TRBJ2-2
size: NA
D: TRBD2

CDR3: CASSFLGLAGGPSTDTQYF
V: TRBV27
J: TRBJ2-3
size: NA
D: TRBD2

CDR3: CSAAEGGTGVDEQYF
V: TRBV20-1
J: TRBJ2-7
size: NA
D: NA